The clone carrying this TCR beta chain was observed many times. Using its own MiXCR run on the 5' RACE reads, TCRdb lists one record per CDR3 protein. The profile shows more than 55,000 distinct CDR3 sequences, less than 25% of them singletons. Tregs were sorted as CD4+CD25+CD127-/low cells. Per the germline V gene, CDR1 is SGHDT and CDR2 is YYEEEE. The CDR3 has 17 amino acids. J gave up 0 bases and V 2 bases, and 7 bases lay outside the gene matches. V is TRBV5-6 and J is TRBJ2-5; 10 bases are shared with TRBD2. The clonotype originates from a female donor with breast cancer. Material for sequencing was tumor-infiltrating Tregs sorted from the breast tumor. The CDR3 DNA reads TGTGCCAGCAGCTTACTAGCGGGAAGCCCGTACCAAGAGACCCAGTACTTC. Translating it yields CASSLLAGSPYQETQYF. The whole variable domain, filled in from reference TRBV5-6 and TRBJ2-5, reads DAGVTQSPTHLIKTRGQQVTLRCSPKSGHDTVSWYQQALGQGPQFIFQYYEEEERQRGNFPDRFSGHQFPNYSSELNVNALLLGDSALYLCASSLLAGSPYQETQYFGPGTRLLVL.